The clone carrying this T cell receptor (beta chain) was detected only once. The data are from a study of CD8 T cells in Susac syndrome. Controls were drawn from healthy donors and were matched for age and sex. CDR1 and CDR2 from the germline V gene are SGHTA and FQGNSA. Trimming cost V 5 bases and J 7 bases, with 18 bases left between them. The CDR3 runs 15 residues. RNA was extracted with the RNeasy kit, and a quantity of roughly 0.45 to 1 ug was reverse transcribed using random hexamers. TCRdb re-called the immunoSEQ multiplex PCR reads through MiXCR, storing one row per CDR3 protein. The sample comprises roughly 180,000 distinct CDR3 sequences, about 93% of which are singletons, and over 0.12% rests with the top ten.

The receptor's source is a human donor in good health. Sequences were obtained from CD4+ T cells from PBMCs. The genes are TRBV7-2 and TRBJ2-1; D unresolved. DNA for the CDR3: TGTGCCAGCAGCCAACGGGTCCTGGGTGGAAATGAGCAGTTCTTC. It translates to CASSQRVLGGNEQFF.